A selection of T cell receptor beta chains follows, all from one sample in a study of blood T cell repertoires in COVID-19. TCRdb's copy holds only in-frame clones and misses some; the assay was immunoSEQ multiplex PCR. The sample includes a few hundred thousand clones, around 81% seen only once; the top ten take around 3.6%. The specimen sequenced was PBMCs or T cells enriched from blood (not recorded which). These receptors were collected from a man aged 50 to 60 who had recovered from COVID-19. Each CDR3 is given without its conserved first and last residue. The order of the fields is J gene, V gene, CDR3 protein.

TRBJ1-6 TRBV27 ASSLSGGPNSPLH
TRBJ2-7 TRBV4-1 ASSPTSGGRSYEQY
TRBJ1-5 TRBV7-6 ASSSGGDQPQH
TRBJ2-2 TRBV5-6 ASSLLKGAINTGELF
TRBJ2-7 TRBV28 ASSSNKTPYEQY
TRBJ1-2 TRBV19 ASRFPRQGLYGYT
TRBJ2-7 TRBV18 ASSPPGAAKQYYEQY
TRBJ1-2 TRBV5-8 ASTTLGGANYGYT
TRBJ2-3 TRBV12-3/TRBV12-4 ASSGEGLDTQY
TRBJ1-4 TRBV5-1 ASSLRTGDLGEKLF
TRBJ2-7 TRBV2 ASSIEPIGAPAGYEQY
TRBJ1-5 TRBV5-8 ASSFGGYSNQPQH
TRBJ2-7 TRBV4-2 ASSQGLSRGSGSTYEQY
TRBJ2-1 TRBV11-2 ASTHPGGRGLKEQF
TRBJ1-1 TRBV7-3 ASSPGLDTEAF
TRBJ2-3 TRBV9 ASSSRGSDTQY
TRBJ2-7 TRBV7-6 ASSLIQGGTYEQY
TRBJ2-7 TRBV21-1 ASSKEWQASYEQY
TRBJ1-2 TRBV10-2 AILPDRGYGGYT
TRBJ2-2 TRBV4-1 ASSQDLAGEWTGELF
TRBJ1-6 TRBV6-5 ASSFRDSPLH
TRBJ2-1 TRBV11-2 ASSLSAYNEQF
TRBJ1-2 TRBV7-2 ASSLAGDRGGYGYT
TRBJ2-1 TRBV7-9 ASSLGQNNEQF
TRBJ2-1 TRBV12-3/TRBV12-4 ASSLPSLYEQF
TRBJ2-7 TRBV5-4 ASSWTQGRHEQY
TRBJ2-2 TRBV7-9 ASSLETGSGELF
TRBJ2-7 TRBV11-3 ASSLDQAGGVYEQY
TRBJ1-1 TRBV30 AWSVLGGGGEAF
TRBJ1-2 TRBV5-6 ASSLGQLGYGYT
TRBJ2-7 TRBV4-3 ASSQEYGENYEQY
TRBJ1-2 TRBV6-5 ASSPTGKANYGYT
TRBJ1-2 TRBV10-3 ASLGRDPEQGYT
TRBJ1-1 TRBV6-5 ASSPKDRLNTEAF
TRBJ2-6 TRBV9 ASSVPTPGRGGSSGANVLT
TRBJ2-1 TRBV5-8 ASSGTGGVGAQF
TRBJ2-2 TRBV6-5 ASSSTGTRGELF
TRBJ1-1 TRBV30 AWTRSLTEAF
TRBJ1-1 TRBV5-5 ASSSIGSGAQLGNTEAF
TRBJ1-1 TRBV19 ASSIQEALEAF
TRBJ1-2 TRBV5-1 ASSLNTIGGYT